The rows below give T cell receptor beta chains drawn from one sample of a study of cytomegalovirus exposure and HLA in healthy donors. Libraries were prepared by immunoSEQ multiplex PCR; TCRdb keeps only in-frame clonotypes and omits some of them. Among 120,000 or so clones listed, approximately 71% were seen once. The sequenced sample consisted of PBMCs. These TCRs come from a woman aged 45 to 65 in good health and CMV-seronegative. CDR3s include the opening cysteine and the closing phenylalanine or tryptophan. D genes are given only for firm matches. Rows give clone size only sometimes, using once, few, many, or a class for an expanded clone.

V gene	clone size	D gene	CDR3 length	J gene	CDR3 protein	CDR3 DNA
TRBV9	once	TRBD2	16	TRBJ2-1	CATRKGREGTYNEQFF	TGTGCCACCAGAAAGGGGCGGGAGGGAACCTACAATGAGCAGTTCTTC
TRBV27	.	TRBD2	15	TRBJ2-1	CASSFWTSGGNEQFF	TGTGCCAGCAGTTTTTGGACTAGCGGGGGAAATGAGCAGTTCTTC
TRBV9	.	TRBD2	16	TRBJ2-1	CASSPPGLAGGREQFF	TGTGCCAGCAGCCCCCCGGGACTAGCGGGAGGGAGGGAGCAGTTCTTC
TRBV29-1	.	.	15	TRBJ2-1	CSVERGQEGFYEQFF	TGCAGCGTTGAGAGGGGACAAGAGGGATTTTATGAGCAGTTCTTC
TRBV29-1	.	.	12	TRBJ1-2	CSVDRVLYGYTF	TGCAGCGTTGACAGGGTACTCTATGGCTACACCTTC
TRBV4-1	.	.	17	TRBJ2-2	CASSQTERAANTGELFF	TGCGCCAGCAGCCAGACGGAGAGGGCGGCGAACACCGGGGAGCTGTTTTTT
TRBV6-6	.	.	12	TRBJ2-1	CASRGPGNEQFF	TGTGCCAGCCGAGGACCAGGGAATGAGCAGTTCTTC
TRBV11-3	.	.	15	TRBJ2-7	CASSLAHGLAYEQYF	TGTGCCAGCAGCTTAGCCCACGGACTTGCCTACGAGCAGTACTTC
TRBV5-1	.	.	14	TRBJ1-2	CASSLDSYTGGYTF	TGCGCCAGCAGCTTGGACAGTTACACAGGGGGCTACACCTTC
TRBV11-2	.	.	15	TRBJ2-5	CASSFRGTLQETQYF	TGTGCCAGCAGCTTCCGCGGGACCCTACAAGAGACCCAGTACTTC
TRBV6-6	.	TRBD1	13	TRBJ1-5	CASQDRGNGPQHF	TGTGCCAGCCAGGACAGGGGGAACGGGCCCCAGCATTTT
TRBV27	.	.	14	TRBJ2-7	CASSVRGSSYEQYF	TGTGCCAGCAGCGTACGGGGGAGCTCCTACGAGCAGTACTTC
TRBV29-1	.	.	12	TRBJ2-7	CSVERSGYEQYF	TGCAGCGTTGAACGTTCCGGCTACGAGCAGTACTTC
TRBV28	.	TRBD1	17	TRBJ1-5	CASSLPGQGTSRGTQHF	TGTGCCAGCAGTTTACCCGGACAGGGAACCTCCAGAGGGACCCAGCATTTT
TRBV5-6	.	TRBD2	16	TRBJ2-1	CASSLLPGLSYNEQFF	TGTGCCAGCAGCCTTTTACCGGGACTATCCTACAATGAGCAGTTCTTC
TRBV9	.	TRBD2	16	TRBJ2-1	CASSVAGRGEFIEQFF	TGTGCCAGCAGCGTAGCCGGTCGGGGGGAGTTCATTGAGCAGTTCTTC
TRBV20-1	few	.	11	TRBJ2-7	CSALRGNEQYF	TGCAGTGCCCTAAGGGGAAACGAGCAGTACTTC
TRBV19	few	.	13	TRBJ2-1	CASKGGKSGEQFF	TGTGCCAGTAAAGGCGGGAAGTCTGGTGAGCAGTTCTTC
TRBV19	.	.	16	TRBJ2-4	CASRQTRGFNEGIQYF	TGTGCCAGTAGACAAACGCGGGGTTTCAACGAGGGCATTCAGTACTTC
TRBV7-2	.	TRBD2	14	TRBJ2-3	CASSYGTRGDTQYF	TGTGCCAGCAGCTACGGGACTAGAGGGGATACGCAGTATTTT
TRBV14	.	.	15	TRBJ2-3	CASSQERRRGDTQYF	TGTGCCAGCAGCCAGGAACGGCGGCGAGGGGATACGCAGTATTTT
TRBV19	.	.	16	TRBJ2-2	CASSIVPAANTGELFF	TGTGCCAGTAGTATAGTCCCAGCGGCGAACACCGGGGAGCTGTTTTTT
TRBV7-8	.	TRBD2	18	TRBJ2-1	CASSWGSSSGRGYNEQFF	TGTGCCAGCAGCTGGGGTTCCTCTAGCGGGAGGGGTTACAATGAGCAGTTCTTC
TRBV13	.	TRBD2	15	TRBJ2-3	CASLSGRRGADTQYF	TGTGCCAGCCTTAGCGGGAGGAGAGGCGCAGATACGCAGTATTTT
TRBV28	.	.	12	TRBJ1-2	CASSSSYSSYTF	TGTGCCAGCAGTTCGTCGTACTCTAGCTACACCTTC
TRBV28	.	.	13	TRBJ1-1	CASFPGAGTEAFF	TGTGCCAGTTTCCCAGGGGCGGGTACTGAAGCTTTCTTT
TRBV5-6	.	TRBD1	15	TRBJ2-5	CASSGGQGVMGTQYF	TGTGCCAGCAGCGGGGGACAGGGAGTTATGGGGACCCAGTACTTC
TRBV4-3	.	.	14	TRBJ1-5	CASSQERGNQPQHF	TGCGCCAGCAGCCAAGAACGGGGTAATCAGCCCCAGCATTTT
TRBV4-1	once	.	15	TRBJ2-7	CASSATGYYAYEQYF	TGCGCCAGCAGCGCTACAGGATACTACGCCTACGAGCAGTACTTC
TRBV28	.	.	14	TRBJ2-3	CASSLPGSTDTQYF	TGTGCCAGCAGTTTACCAGGGAGCACAGATACGCAGTATTTT
TRBV7-2	.	.	15	TRBJ2-1	CASSLSGSAYNEQFF	TGTGCCAGCAGTCTATCCGGGAGTGCCTACAATGAGCAGTTCTTC
TRBV7-9	.	.	16	TRBJ2-2	CASGTFEGENTGELFF	TGTGCCAGCGGTACTTTTGAGGGAGAGAACACCGGGGAGCTGTTTTTT
TRBV25-1	few	TRBD2	16	TRBJ2-3	CASSRYGGGRTDTQYF	TGTGCCAGCAGTCGATATGGGGGAGGGCGCACAGATACGCAGTATTTT
TRBV11-3	.	.	13	TRBJ2-3	CASSPIGEKTQYF	TGTGCCAGCAGCCCCATTGGGGAGAAGACGCAGTATTTT
TRBV28	.	.	15	TRBJ2-2	CASRVTTGSGGELFF	TGTGCCAGCAGGGTTACTACAGGTTCTGGCGGGGAGCTGTTTTTT
TRBV6-5	once	TRBD1	14	TRBJ1-3	CASSPGGSGNTIYF	TGTGCCAGCAGTCCAGGGGGCTCTGGAAACACCATATATTTT
TRBV18	few	TRBD2	18	TRBJ2-3	CASSPPFLAGGSTDTQYF	TGTGCCAGCTCACCACCGTTCCTAGCGGGAGGGTCCACAGATACGCAGTATTTT